Following are 16 T cell receptor beta chains from one sample sequenced in a study of OX40 agonist ivuxolimab in advanced cancers. TCRdb keeps only in-frame clones here, not all; method: immunoSEQ multiplex PCR. The table shows 15,000 to 20,000 clones, with over 65% occurring only once. The input for sequencing was CD4+ or CD8+ T cells sorted from blood, taken in a trial of the OX40 agonist ivuxolimab. These receptors all stem from an adult with an advanced solid tumor such as melanoma, head and neck, liver or kidney cancer.

This clone was counted a few times. The V call is TRBV4-3, the J call TRBJ2-7; D may be TRBD1 (5 bases). Germline loops: CDR1 LGHNA, CDR2 YSLEER. This CDR3 is 14 amino acids long. V shed 0 bases and J shed 3 bases, with 9 bases lying between them. CDR3 nucleotides: TGCGCCAGCAGCCAAGATCCAGGGAACTACGAGCAGTACTTC. Translating gives CASSQDPGNYEQYF.

The rearrangement joins TRBV5-1 to TRBJ2-1; possibly TRBD1 or TRBD2 for D (5 bases each). In germline, CDR1 is SGHRS, CDR2 YFSETQ. The CDR3 is 14 amino acids. V lost 4 bases, J lost 6 bases, and 14 bases lay in between. Written as DNA, the CDR3 is TGCGCCAGCAGCGGGGGAGTCGGGCTCAATGAGCAGTTCTTC. Protein sequence: CASSGGVGLNEQFF.

V gene TRBV19 combines with J gene TRBJ1-5, with a weak D call TRBD1 (5 bases). Between the trimmed V and J ends, which lost 8 bases and 2 bases, there was a span of 16 bases. This CDR3 has 15 residues. Per the germline V gene, CDR1 is LNHDA and CDR2 is SQIVND (reference sequence). CDR3 DNA: TGTGCCAGTTCTGATGGGGGTAGGGGCAATCAGCCCCAGCATTTT. This encodes CASSDGGRGNQPQHF.

This clone came up once. V usage is TRBV9 and J usage is TRBJ2-1, with 10 bases aligning to TRBD2. V gave up 3 bases and J gave up 4 bases; unmatched junction bases: 13. Germline-derived CDR1 and CDR2 are SGDLS and YYNGEE. The length of the CDR3 is 18 residues. As DNA, the CDR3 is TGTGCCAGCAGCGATGGTGGTGGCTGGACTAGCGGTTACAATGAGCAGTTCTTC. Protein product: CASSDGGGWTSGYNEQFF.

The chain links TRBV30 to TRBJ2-7; no reliable D call. This CDR3 contains 11 residues. Germline lookup yields CDR1 GTSNPN and CDR2 SVGIG (reference sequence). V lost 5 bases and J 5 bases, leaving 10 bases between the germline ends. CDR3 residues: CAWSLKDEQYF. In nucleotides, the CDR3 is TGTGCCTGGTCTCTCAAGGACGAGCAGTACTTC.

V is TRBV27 and J is TRBJ2-7; 11 bases are shared with TRBD2. Germline lookup yields CDR1 MNHEY and CDR2 SMNVEV (reference sequence). Trimming removed 6 bases from V and 2 bases from J; junction bases left unmatched: 6. This CDR3 has 15 amino acids. The CDR3 reads CASRVAGGPPYEQYF. In DNA form, the CDR3 reads TGTGCCAGCAGGGTAGCGGGAGGGCCTCCCTACGAGCAGTACTTC.

This chain links TRBV6-6 with TRBJ2-1; 7 nucleotides line up with TRBD1. The junction had 14 bases not matched to a gene; V was cut back by 7 bases and J by 8 bases. The germline gives CDR1 MNHNY, CDR2 SVGAGI (reference sequence). CDR3 length equals 15 residues. CDR3 nucleotide sequence: TGTGCCAGCATAACAGGGGATGGTTTTAGCGATGAGCAGTTCTTC. This codes for CASITGDGFSDEQFF.

As DNA, the CDR3 is TGTGCCAGCGAATCAGGGACTAGCGGGATGAACGAGCAGTACTTC. It codes for CASESGTSGMNEQYF. The gene calls are TRBV5-4 and TRBJ2-5; TRBD2 agrees at 13 bases. The tail of the sequence fits TRBJ2-7 better, so the J call may be wrong. Germline V lookup: CDR1 SGHNT, CDR2 YYREEE (reference sequence). This CDR3 has 15 residues.

This chain connects TRBV4-1 to TRBJ2-2, with unresolved D. Germline CDR1 is MGHRA and CDR2 is YSYEKL. The CDR3 is 15 amino acids. Trimming removed 0 bases from V and 5 bases from J, with 10 bases in between. CDR3 nucleotides: TGCGCCAGCAGCCAAGACGGCTTCGGTACCGGGGAGCTGTTTTTT. Amino acids: CASSQDGFGTGELFF.

This chain links TRBV27 with TRBJ2-1; D not resolved. Germline CDR1 reads MNHEY; CDR2 reads SMNVEV (reference sequence). There are 12 residues in the CDR3. The ends were cut back, 6 bases at V and 7 bases at J, with 10 bases in the middle. In DNA form, the CDR3 reads TGTGCCAGCAGATCCGGATCAAATGAGCAGTTCTTC. Translation gives CASRSGSNEQFF.

The J gene is TRBJ2-1, the V gene TRBV30; maybe TRBD2 (5 bases). Trimming took 2 bases from V and 7 from J, leaving 18 bases between them. Germline CDR1 is GTSNPN and CDR2 is SVGIG (reference sequence). This CDR3 is built from 15 residues. In DNA, the CDR3 is TGTGCCTGGAGTCTCGCACTCGCGGGCGGAAATGAGCAGTTCTTC. This encodes CAWSLALAGGNEQFF.

This CDR3 is CASSLIRVYNEQFF. The CDR3 DNA is TGTGCCAGCAGCTTGATAAGGGTTTACAATGAGCAGTTCTTC. The gene calls are TRBV7-8 and TRBJ2-1; D is ambiguous. V was pared by 3 bases and J by 4 bases, with 10 bases between. CDR1 is SGHVS, CDR2 FQNEAQ, per germline. There are 14 residues in the CDR3.

The V call is TRBV27, the J call TRBJ1-3, with D perhaps TRBD1 (6 bases). The V gene's germline CDR1 is MNHEY and CDR2 SMNVEV (reference sequence). V lost 6 bases and J 1 base, leaving 10 bases between the germline ends. The CDR3 spans 14 residues. CDR3 in amino acids: CASRETGSGNTIYF. The CDR3 nucleotides read TGTGCCAGCAGAGAAACAGGGTCTGGAAACACCATATATTTT.

J is TRBJ2-6 and V is TRBV27, with D possibly called TRBD1 or TRBD2 (5 bases each). From germline, CDR1 is MNHEY and CDR2 SMNVEV (reference sequence). The CDR3 has 18 residues. The germline V and J ends were trimmed by 7 bases and 0 bases, with 19 bases remaining between them. The chain's CDR3 is CASTSRGVVDSGANVLTF. The CDR3, as DNA: TGTGCCAGCACCTCACGAGGGGTAGTGGACTCTGGGGCCAACGTCCTGACTTTC.

The chain recombines TRBV27 with TRBJ2-7; TRBD2 aligns across 10 bases. With V trimmed by 5 bases and J by 5 bases, 12 bases remained unmatched. The CDR3 has 16 amino acids. The germline V gene encodes CDR1 MNHEY and CDR2 SMNVEV (reference sequence). The CDR3 here is CASSPSSSGSFHEQYF. The DNA for the CDR3 is TGTGCCAGCAGTCCTTCGTCTAGCGGGAGTTTCCACGAGCAGTACTTC.

The chain uses TRBV27 and TRBJ2-7, with 9 bases aligning to TRBD1. This CDR3 has 11 residues. V dropped 11 bases and J dropped 7; count of bases not matched to a gene: 6. Germline CDR1 is MNHEY and CDR2 is SMNVEV (reference sequence). The CDR3 spells CAATGGGEQYF. The CDR3 DNA follows: TGTGCCGCGACAGGGGGAGGAGAGCAGTACTTC.